This T cell receptor (beta chain) comes out of a study of Graves' ophthalmopathy and Graves' hyperthyroidism. Ophthalmopathy cases showed moderate-to-severe activity, scoring CAS ≥3 and NOSPECS ≥4, with duration under 3 months. The CDR3 is made up of 15 amino acids. Germline V gene sequence: CDR1 SNHLY, CDR2 FYNNEI. With V trimmed by 9 bases and J by 5 bases, 9 bases remained unmatched. RNA transcripts were the template, and TCR beta CDR3 regions were amplified from them. The first-round RT-PCR employed HTBI primers together with the Qiagen OneStep RT-PCR kit. A multiplex PCR was then performed as the second round. TCRdb analysed the multiplex PCR reads with MiXCR anew, one entry per CDR3 protein. The table records some 520,000 distinct CDR3 sequences, 13% to 15% of them present only once. This clonotype appeared a single time.

This clonotype was sampled from a woman aged 25 to 39 with Graves' ophthalmopathy. The chain employs TRBV2 and TRBJ1-6, with 8 positions matching TRBD1. The sample taken for sequencing was blood. CDR3 coding DNA: TGTGCCAGGCGACAGGGGACAATGGATAATTCACCCCTCCACTTT. Amino acids: CARRQGTMDNSPLHF.